This T cell receptor beta chain was sequenced in a study of blood T cell repertoires in COVID-19. CDR1 is SGDLS and CDR2 is YYNGEE in the germline V gene. CDR3 length: 13 amino acids. V shed 0 bases and J shed 5 bases, with 8 bases lying between them. Sequenced by immunoSEQ multiplex PCR; TCRdb stores in-frame clones only, minus some. The sample contains 350,000 to 400,000 clones, roughly 90% of which appear only once. This chain links TRBV9 with TRBJ1-1, with no clear D. The clonotype was recovered from a woman aged 25 to 39 with acute COVID-19. Sequencing was carried out using PBMCs or T cells enriched from blood (not recorded which). The CDR3 nucleotides read TGTGCCAGCAGCGTAGATTCAGAAACTGAAGCTTTCTTT. It specifies CASSVDSETEAFF. The whole variable domain, remainder taken from reference TRBV9 and TRBJ1-1, is DSGVTQTPKHLITATGQRVTLRCSPRSGDLSVYWYQQSLDQGLQFLIQYYNGEERAKGNILERFSAQQFPDLHSELNLSSLELGDSALYFCASSVDSETEAFFGQGTRLTVV.